This T cell receptor (beta chain) was sequenced in a study of blood T cell repertoires in COVID-19. Overall study: The origin of the acute and convalescent COVID-19 samples was the United States, Italy and Spain. T cells, B-cell-depleted T cells, or PBMCs provided the cDNA or gDNA that served as material.

Germline V gene sequence: CDR1 MNHEY, CDR2 SVGAGI. Trimming stripped 7 bases from V and 8 bases from J, with 11 bases between. This CDR3 has 12 residues. Libraries were prepared by immunoSEQ multiplex PCR; TCRdb keeps only in-frame clonotypes and omits some of them. The sample lists just over 300,000 clones, 80% to 90% seen once, with 4% to 5% in the top ten. The V call is TRBV6-5, the J call TRBJ2-2, with a tentative D call TRBD1 (6 bases). The receptor was isolated from a man in his thirties or forties who had recovered from COVID-19. The specimen sequenced was PBMCs or T cells enriched from blood (not recorded which). CDR3 nucleotide sequence: TGTGCCAGCACCTCCGGGACAGGGGAGCTGTTTTTT. It translates to CASTSGTGELFF.